Listed below are T cell receptor beta chains from one sample, sequenced in a study of blood T cell repertoires in COVID-19. Produced via immunoSEQ multiplex PCR; TCRdb's table is partial and in-frame only. The sample holds 150,000 to 200,000 clones, around 80% seen once. The sequencing sample was made of PBMCs or T cells enriched from blood (not recorded which). These receptor sequences come from a man aged 35 to 55 who had recovered from COVID-19. CDR3s include the opening cysteine and the closing phenylalanine or tryptophan. D genes are given only for firm matches. Clone sizes are given selectively: once, few, many, or a class where the clone is expanded.

- TRBJ1-5 TRBV6-1 17 - TGTGCCAGCAGTGGGAGTCTAGCGGGCTCTAGCAATCAGCCCCAGCATTTT CASSGSLAGSSNQPQHF
TRBD1 TRBJ1-4 TRBV19 15 once TGTGCCAGTAGTACCCCGACAGGGAAGAATGAAAAACTGTTTTTT CASSTPTGKNEKLFF
TRBD1 TRBJ1-1 TRBV4-1 16 - TGCGCCAGCAGCCTCCGACAGGGGGCGTGGAACACTGAAGCTTTCTTT CASSLRQGAWNTEAFF
TRBD2 TRBJ2-1 TRBV13 16 - TGTGCCAGCAGCGGCAAGCGGGGGGCACGGTACAATGAGCAGTTCTTC CASSGKRGARYNEQFF
TRBD1 TRBJ2-7 TRBV10-2 13 - TGCGCCAGCAGTCCCGGGACAGCCTACGAGCAGTACTTC CASSPGTAYEQYF
- TRBJ2-2 TRBV2 14 - TGTGCCAGCAGTGACAGGGGGAACACCGGGGAGCTGTTTTTT CASSDRGNTGELFF
TRBD1 TRBJ1-2 TRBV9 14 few TGTGCCAGCAGCGGGAGGGACAGCTACTATGGCTACACCTTC CASSGRDSYYGYTF
TRBD2 TRBJ2-1 TRBV9 14 - TGTGCCAGCAGCGTAGGTGCGGGGGTCAATGAGCAGTTCTTC CASSVGAGVNEQFF
- TRBJ1-1 TRBV5-1 16 - TGCGCCAGCAGCGCGTTGGGCGTGGGGAGTGGGGATGAAGCTTTCTTT CASSALGVGSGDEAFF
TRBD1 TRBJ1-6 TRBV6-6 15 - TGTGCCAGCAGGCAAACAGGGGGCGCCAGTTCACCCCTCCACTTT CASRQTGGASSPLHF
TRBD2 TRBJ2-1 TRBV6-1 15 - TGTGCCAGCAGTGAACTAGCGGGGGCCTACAATGAGCAGTTCTTC CASSELAGAYNEQFF
TRBD1 TRBJ1-5 TRBV5-4 14 few TGTGCCAGCAGCATACGGGACAGCCATCAGCCCCAGCATTTT CASSIRDSHQPQHF
- TRBJ1-6 TRBV7-9 15 - TGTGCCAGCAGCTTAGGTGACAGGCAAAATTCACCCCTCCACTTT CASSLGDRQNSPLHF
- TRBJ1-5 TRBV10-2 14 - TGCGCCAGTCAGGACAGAATTAGCAATCAGCCCCAGCATTTT CASQDRISNQPQHF
- TRBJ2-1 TRBV30 14 - TGTGCCTGGAGGGGGGCTCCCTCCTACAATGAGCAGTTCTTC CAWRGAPSYNEQFF
- TRBJ1-3 TRBV19 16 once TGTGCCAGTATTAGCAACAGGCCAAGCTCTGGAAACACCATATATTTT CASISNRPSSGNTIYF
TRBD1 TRBJ1-2 TRBV23-1 16 - TGCGCCAGCAGTCAATCGGGACAGAAAGAGGCCCTTGGCTACACCTTC CASSQSGQKEALGYTF
- TRBJ1-2 TRBV7-6 13 - TGTGCCAGCAGCCCCAACAGGCGGGGTGGCTACACCTTC CASSPNRRGGYTF
TRBD2 TRBJ2-5 TRBV3-1/TRBV3-2 13 - TGTGCCAGCAGCCAGACGGGGGGGGAGACCCAGTACTTC CASSQTGGETQYF
- TRBJ1-6 TRBV9 14 once TGTGCCAGCAGCTTAACAGGGCTGGGCTCACCCCTCCACTTT CASSLTGLGSPLHF
TRBD2 TRBJ2-2 TRBV6-5 15 - TGTGCCAGCGGGACTAGCGGGGGACACACCGGGGAGCTGTTTTTT CASGTSGGHTGELFF
- TRBJ2-5 TRBV10-2 15 once TGCGCCAGCAGTGAGTCGGGAAACGGAGGGGAGACCCAGTACTTC CASSESGNGGETQYF
TRBD1 TRBJ1-1 TRBV3-1/TRBV3-2 16 - TGTGCCAGCAGCCAAGAAGAGGTCGACAGGGGTTTTGAAGCTTTCTTT CASSQEEVDRGFEAFF
- TRBJ1-1 TRBV7-9 13 - TGTGCCATCTACCTTCCGTCCGGACTTGAAGCTTTCTTT CAIYLPSGLEAFF
TRBD1 TRBJ1-6 TRBV19 16 few TGTGCCAGTAGCGGTCCGGGACAGGTCTATAATTCACCCCTCCACTTT CASSGPGQVYNSPLHF
TRBD1 TRBJ1-2 TRBV19 14 - TGTGCCAGTAGTCCATGGGACAGGGACTATGGCTACACCTTC CASSPWDRDYGYTF
- TRBJ2-2 TRBV7-3 14 - TGTGCCAGCAGCTCCATTGGCCGAATCGGGGAGCTGTTTTTT CASSSIGRIGELFF
- TRBJ2-7 TRBV5-1 14 - TGCGCCAGCAGCTTGACAGGGTATGCTTACGAGCAGTACTTC CASSLTGYAYEQYF
TRBD1 TRBJ1-1 TRBV6-5 14 - TGTGCCAGCAGTTACTCGACAGGGAGAACTGAAGCTTTCTTT CASSYSTGRTEAFF
- TRBJ1-1 TRBV5-1 13 - TGCGCCAGCAGCTTGTTGACAGGTGGCGAAGCTTTCTTT CASSLLTGGEAFF
- TRBJ1-2 TRBV2 17 - TGTGCCAGCAGCGAAATCGCGGCAGCCAGACTGAACTATGGCTACACCTTC CASSEIAAARLNYGYTF
- TRBJ2-2 TRBV28 13 - TGTGCCAGCAGTCCCTCCCCCCCCGGGGAGCTGTTTTTT CASSPSPPGELFF
- TRBJ2-2 TRBV12-3/TRBV12-4 10 - TGTGCCTCAGGGGCCGGGGAGCTGTTTTTT CASGAGELFF
- TRBJ1-2 TRBV27 14 - TGTGCCAGCAGTTTTAGAGGGTTCGACTATGGCTACACCTTC CASSFRGFDYGYTF
TRBD2 TRBJ2-5 TRBV6-5 13 - TGTGCCAGCCTGACTAGCGGGGGATGGGACCAGTACTTC CASLTSGGWDQYF
- TRBJ2-7 TRBV3-1/TRBV3-2 14 - TGTGCCAGCAGCCCGCCCCGGGTACCCTACGAGCAGTACTTC CASSPPRVPYEQYF
TRBD1 TRBJ2-7 TRBV6-5 14 - TGTGCCAGCAGCGACGACAGGGGGCAAAACGAGCAGTACTTC CASSDDRGQNEQYF
- TRBJ1-5 TRBV18 16 - TGTGCCAGCTCACCAGCTACAGGTTTCCCAGCTCAGCCCCAGCATTTT CASSPATGFPAQPQHF
- TRBJ1-2 TRBV6-5 16 - TGTGCCAGCAGTTACTCGGTCGGAGATTCTAACTATGGCTACACCTTC CASSYSVGDSNYGYTF
TRBD1 TRBJ2-7 TRBV9 15 - TGTGCCAGCAGCGTACTCGGGACAGCATCCTACGAGCAGTACTTC CASSVLGTASYEQYF